This T cell receptor beta chain is from a study of T cells in Graves' hyperthyroidism and ophthalmopathy. For this clonotype: Its target is not known. A junction end diverges from the germline sequence, so it may reflect a read error.

TCR beta CDR3 regions were amplified from RNA. Primed by the HTBI set, a first-round RT-PCR was run on the TCR CDR3. TCRdb fed the multiplex PCR reads into MiXCR, producing one record per CDR3 protein. The data show roughly 200,000 distinct CDR3 sequences, with roughly 18% seen just once and over 35% held by the top ten. Overall study results and limits: The model predicted ophthalmopathy a median approximately 6 months before onset.

The source is a man between 40 and 49 years old with Graves' hyperthyroidism. The sample was blood.

Written as DNA, the CDR3 is TGTACCAGCTCACCACGGAGGAGCACCGGGGAGCTGTTTTTT. Translated, it gives CTSSPRRSTGELFF. The V and J genes are TRBV18 and TRBJ2-2; tentatively, D is TRBD2 (5 bases). The CDR3 has 14 residues. CDR1 is KGHSH, CDR2 LQKENI, per germline.